The sequence of this T cell receptor (beta chain) was determined in a study of CD8+ T cells in alopecia areata. On this clone itself: No antigen is known for it.

RNA extraction was followed by reverse transcription into cDNA, which acted as the sequencing template. Some clones are missing from TCRdb's copy, which holds only in-frame ones; the method was immunoSEQ multiplex PCR. The sample lists around 140,000 clones; 40% to 55% were seen once. Lesional scalp tissue (obtained by punch biopsy) and peripheral blood were collected from alopecia areata patients. Study-wide points: Lesional scalp, notably in alopecia totalis/universalis, had clonality above that of normal scalp.

The CDR3 runs 12 residues. The germline V gene has CDR1 SGHNT and CDR2 YYREEE (reference sequence). V shed 4 bases and J shed 2 bases, with 5 bases lying between them. The source of this sequence is a human donor with alopecia areata. The specimen was CD4+ T cells sorted from blood, collected at week 0. The rearrangement links TRBV5-4 to TRBJ2-3; D remains ambiguous. CDR3 sequence (DNA): TGTGCCAGCAGCACGCCCACAGATACGCAGTATTTT. It yields the protein CASSTPTDTQYF.